This T cell receptor (beta chain) was sequenced for a study of T-cell memory formation after mild COVID-19. Looking at the study overall: Largely, the TCR clusters proved donor specific.

Constant-segment-primed 5'RACE gave TCR alpha and TCR beta cDNA libraries with sample barcodes and UMIs. TCRdb re-called the 5' RACE reads through MiXCR, storing one row per CDR3 protein. The profile shows approximately 250,000 distinct CDR3 sequences, approximately 16% of them singletons. This clonotype turned up a few times. Antigen: not known. Study outcomes and limitations: Some clones that responded were present in memory (sampled pre-infection), which suggests cross-reactive memory joined. Balance between CD4 and CD8 was seen in clones contracting day 15 to 85, and a CD4+ lean was seen in later expanders.

Sequencing was performed on PBMCs or a T cell subset sorted from them (not recorded which). The clonotype originates from a man aged 18 to 35 who had mild COVID-19 (a few samples of this study predate the infection). Cell type and time point are not known.

CDR3 loop: CASSNRRDYGYTF. The CDR3 DNA is TGTGCCAGCAGTAATCGACGGGACTATGGCTACACCTTC. The chain employs TRBV27 and TRBJ1-2; D remains ambiguous. Trimming shortened V by 5 bases and J by 3 bases, and 10 bases separated the two germline ends. The CDR3 contains 13 residues. The V gene's germline CDR1 is MNHEY and CDR2 SMNVEV (reference sequence).